Detailed here is one T cell receptor beta chain. Its antigen remains unidentified. Other DNA sequences of this sample code for an identical CDR3. Looked up from germline, CDR1 is SGHRS and CDR2 is YFSETQ. V was shortened by 0 bases and J by 2 bases, with 5 bases between the two germline ends. There are 13 residues in the CDR3. Some second doses came at about 4 weeks and others at about 12 weeks; these were pooled. This sample is drawn from a study of T cell responses to AZD1222 COVID-19 vaccine. Some clones are missing from TCRdb's copy, which holds only in-frame ones; the method was immunoSEQ multiplex PCR. Found here are more than 120,000 clones, approximately 87% of them singletons; the top ten hold 1.6%. Study-wide results and caveats: Donors skewed white British and female; clonal diversity was possibly underestimated.

This sequence was found in an adult who received the AZD1222 COVID-19 vaccine. The rearrangement links TRBV5-1 to TRBJ1-1; D is unresolved. The source was peripheral blood, collected 28 days after the second AZD1222 dose. CDR3 sequence: CASSLGGNTEAFF. CDR3 in DNA: TGCGCCAGCAGCTTGGGCGGAAACACTGAAGCTTTCTTT.